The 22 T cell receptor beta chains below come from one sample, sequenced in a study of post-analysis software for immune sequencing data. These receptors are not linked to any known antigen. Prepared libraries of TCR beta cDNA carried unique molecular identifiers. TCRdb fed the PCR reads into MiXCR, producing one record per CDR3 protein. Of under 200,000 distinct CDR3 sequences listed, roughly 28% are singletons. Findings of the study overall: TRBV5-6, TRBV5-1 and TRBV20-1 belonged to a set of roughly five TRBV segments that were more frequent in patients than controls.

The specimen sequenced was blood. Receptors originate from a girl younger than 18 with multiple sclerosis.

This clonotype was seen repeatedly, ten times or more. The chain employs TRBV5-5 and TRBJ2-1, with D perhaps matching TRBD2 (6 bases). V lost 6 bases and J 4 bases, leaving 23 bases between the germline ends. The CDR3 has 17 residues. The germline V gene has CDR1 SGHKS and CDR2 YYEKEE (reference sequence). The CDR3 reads CASTSLDMGLAYNEQFF. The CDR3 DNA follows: TGTGCCAGCACATCCCTGGATATGGGGCTAGCGTACAATGAGCAGTTCTTC.

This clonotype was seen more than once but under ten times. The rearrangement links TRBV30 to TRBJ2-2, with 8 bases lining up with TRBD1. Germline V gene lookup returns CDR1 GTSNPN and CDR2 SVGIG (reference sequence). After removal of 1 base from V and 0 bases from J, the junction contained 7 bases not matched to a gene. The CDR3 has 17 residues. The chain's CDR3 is CAWSGAPGGPNTGELFF. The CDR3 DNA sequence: TGTGCCTGGAGTGGGGCCCCAGGGGGCCCGAACACCGGGGAGCTGTTTTTT.

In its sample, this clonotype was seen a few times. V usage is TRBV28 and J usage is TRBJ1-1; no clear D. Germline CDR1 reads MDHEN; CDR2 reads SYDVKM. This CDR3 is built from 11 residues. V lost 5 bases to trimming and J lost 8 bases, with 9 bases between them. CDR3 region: CASSRTDEAFF. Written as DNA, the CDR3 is TGTGCCAGCAGTCGCACAGACGAAGCTTTCTTT.

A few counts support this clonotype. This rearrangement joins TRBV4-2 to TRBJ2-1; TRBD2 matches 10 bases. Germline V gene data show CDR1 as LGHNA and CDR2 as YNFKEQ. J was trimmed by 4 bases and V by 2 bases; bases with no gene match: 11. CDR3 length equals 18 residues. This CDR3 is CASSQLQRGGLEYNEQFF. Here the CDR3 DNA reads TGTGCCAGCAGCCAACTTCAGCGGGGGGGCCTGGAGTACAATGAGCAGTTCTTC.

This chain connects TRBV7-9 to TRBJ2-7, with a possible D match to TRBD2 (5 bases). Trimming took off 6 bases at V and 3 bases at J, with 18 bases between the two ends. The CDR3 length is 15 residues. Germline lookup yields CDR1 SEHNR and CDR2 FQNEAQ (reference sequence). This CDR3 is CASSPDQTGYYEQYF. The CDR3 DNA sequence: TGTGCCAGCAGTCCCGACCAAACGGGGTACTACGAGCAGTACTTC.

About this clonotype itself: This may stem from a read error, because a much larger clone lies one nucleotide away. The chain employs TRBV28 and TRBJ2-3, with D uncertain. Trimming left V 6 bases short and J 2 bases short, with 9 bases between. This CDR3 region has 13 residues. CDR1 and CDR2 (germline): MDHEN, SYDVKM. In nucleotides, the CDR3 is TGTGCCAGCAGAGGGCAGTACACAGATACGCAGTATTTT. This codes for CASRGQYTDTQYF. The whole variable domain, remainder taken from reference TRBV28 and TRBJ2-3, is DVKVTQSSRYLVKRTGEKVFLECVQDMDHENMFWYRQDPGLGLRLIYFSYDVKMKEKGDIPEGYSVSREKKERFSLILESASTNQTSMYLCASRGQYTDTQYFGPGTRLTVL.

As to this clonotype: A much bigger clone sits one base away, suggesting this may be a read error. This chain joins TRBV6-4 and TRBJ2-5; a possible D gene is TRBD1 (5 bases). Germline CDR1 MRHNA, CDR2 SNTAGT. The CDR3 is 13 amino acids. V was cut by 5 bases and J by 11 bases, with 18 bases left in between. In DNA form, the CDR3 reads TGTGCCAGCAGTAGCCAGGCGCAGGGTGAGCAGTACTTC. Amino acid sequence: CASSSQAQGEQYF.

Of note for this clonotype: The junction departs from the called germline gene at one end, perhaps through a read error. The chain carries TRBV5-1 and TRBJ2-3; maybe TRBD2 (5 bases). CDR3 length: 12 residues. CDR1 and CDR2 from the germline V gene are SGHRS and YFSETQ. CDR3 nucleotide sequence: TGCGTCAGCAGCCCTGGGAGAGATACGCAGTATTTT. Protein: CVSSPGRDTQYF.

The CDR3 spells CASSLFGGSTDTQYF. As DNA, the CDR3 is TGTGCCAGCAGCTTATTCGGGGGAAGCACAGATACGCAGTATTTT. This chain uses TRBV7-3 with TRBJ2-3; the D gene is possibly TRBD2 (6 bases). CDR1 and CDR2 from the germline V gene are SGHTA and FQGTGA. The CDR3 totals 15 residues. Trimming left V 2 bases short and J 0 bases short, with 9 bases between.

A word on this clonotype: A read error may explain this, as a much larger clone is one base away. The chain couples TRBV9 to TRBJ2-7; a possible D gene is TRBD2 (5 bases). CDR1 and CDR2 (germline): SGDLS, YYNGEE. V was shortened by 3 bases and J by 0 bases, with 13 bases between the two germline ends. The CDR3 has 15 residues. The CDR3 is CASSAAAVSSYEQYF. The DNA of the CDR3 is TGTGCCAGCAGCGCAGCGGCTGTCAGCTCCTACGAGCAGTACTTC.

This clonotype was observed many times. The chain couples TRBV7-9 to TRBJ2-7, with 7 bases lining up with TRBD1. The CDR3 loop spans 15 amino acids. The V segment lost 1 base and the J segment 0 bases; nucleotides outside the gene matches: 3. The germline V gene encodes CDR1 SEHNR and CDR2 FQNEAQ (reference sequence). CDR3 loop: CASSLGQGVSYEQYF. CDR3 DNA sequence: TGTGCCAGCAGCTTAGGTCAGGGGGTCTCCTACGAGCAGTACTTC.

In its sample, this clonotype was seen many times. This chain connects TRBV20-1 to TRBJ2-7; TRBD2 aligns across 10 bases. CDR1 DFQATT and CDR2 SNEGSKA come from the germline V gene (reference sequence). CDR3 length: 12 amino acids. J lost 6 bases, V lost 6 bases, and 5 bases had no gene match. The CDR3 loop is CSAPGLALEQYF. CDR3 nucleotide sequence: TGCAGTGCCCCGGGACTAGCGCTCGAGCAGTACTTC.

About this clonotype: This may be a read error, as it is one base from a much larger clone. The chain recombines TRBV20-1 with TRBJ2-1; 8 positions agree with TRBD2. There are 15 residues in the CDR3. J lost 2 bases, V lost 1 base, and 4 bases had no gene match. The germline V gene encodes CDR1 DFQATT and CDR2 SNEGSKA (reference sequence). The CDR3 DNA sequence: TGCAGTGCTAGAGTCCGCGGGAGGACCTACAATGAGCAGTTCTTC. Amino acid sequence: CSARVRGRTYNEQFF.

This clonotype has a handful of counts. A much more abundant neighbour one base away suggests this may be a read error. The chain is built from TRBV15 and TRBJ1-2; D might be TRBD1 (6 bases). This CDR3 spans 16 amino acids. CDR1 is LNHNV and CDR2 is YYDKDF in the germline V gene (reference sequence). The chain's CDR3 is CAASRDNGGEEYGYTF. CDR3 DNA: TGTGCCGCCAGCAGAGATAACGGGGGCGAGGAGTATGGCTACACCTTC.

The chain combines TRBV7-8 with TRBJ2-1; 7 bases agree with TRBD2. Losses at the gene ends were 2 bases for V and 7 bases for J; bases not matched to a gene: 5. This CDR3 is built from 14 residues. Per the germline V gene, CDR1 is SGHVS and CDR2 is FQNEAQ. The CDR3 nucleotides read TGTGCCAGCAGCTTACGGCGGGAGATGAATGAGCAGTTCTTC. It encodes CASSLRREMNEQFF.

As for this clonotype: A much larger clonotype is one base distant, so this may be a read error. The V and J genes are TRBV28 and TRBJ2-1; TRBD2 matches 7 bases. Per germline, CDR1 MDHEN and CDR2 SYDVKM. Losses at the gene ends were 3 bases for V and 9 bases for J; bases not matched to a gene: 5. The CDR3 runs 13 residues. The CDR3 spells CASSLGRVSEQFF. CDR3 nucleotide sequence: TGTGCCAGCAGTTTGGGGAGGGTTTCTGAGCAGTTCTTC.

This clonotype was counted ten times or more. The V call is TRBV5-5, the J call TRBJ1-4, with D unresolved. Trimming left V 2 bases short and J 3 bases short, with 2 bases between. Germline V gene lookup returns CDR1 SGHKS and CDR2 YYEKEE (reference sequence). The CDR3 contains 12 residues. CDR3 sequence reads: CASSFANEKLFF. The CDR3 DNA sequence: TGTGCCAGCAGCTTCGCTAATGAAAAACTGTTTTTT.

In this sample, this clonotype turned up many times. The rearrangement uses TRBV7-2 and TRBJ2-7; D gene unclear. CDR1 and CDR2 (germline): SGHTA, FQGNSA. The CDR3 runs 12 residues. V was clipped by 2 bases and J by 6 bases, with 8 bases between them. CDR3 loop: CASSLIPSEQYF. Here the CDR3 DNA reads TGTGCCAGCAGCTTAATACCATCCGAGCAGTACTTC.

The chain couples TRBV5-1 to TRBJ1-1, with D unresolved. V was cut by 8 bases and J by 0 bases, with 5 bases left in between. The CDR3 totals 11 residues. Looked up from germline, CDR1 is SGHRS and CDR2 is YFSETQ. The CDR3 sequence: CASQLNTEAFF. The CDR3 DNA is TGCGCCAGTCAACTGAACACTGAAGCTTTCTTT.

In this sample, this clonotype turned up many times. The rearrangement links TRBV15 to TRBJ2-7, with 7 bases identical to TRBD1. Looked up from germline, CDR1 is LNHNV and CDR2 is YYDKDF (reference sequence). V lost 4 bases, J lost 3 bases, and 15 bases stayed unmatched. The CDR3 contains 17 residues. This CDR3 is CATSNDLDRVGVYEQYF. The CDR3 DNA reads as TGTGCCACCAGCAACGATCTCGACAGGGTTGGGGTCTACGAGCAGTACTTC.

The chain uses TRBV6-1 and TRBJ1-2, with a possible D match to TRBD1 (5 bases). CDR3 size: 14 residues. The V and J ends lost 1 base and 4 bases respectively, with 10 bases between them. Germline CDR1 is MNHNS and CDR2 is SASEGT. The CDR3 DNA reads TGTGCCAGCAGTGAAGATCGCAGGGCCTATGGCTACACCTTC. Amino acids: CASSEDRRAYGYTF.

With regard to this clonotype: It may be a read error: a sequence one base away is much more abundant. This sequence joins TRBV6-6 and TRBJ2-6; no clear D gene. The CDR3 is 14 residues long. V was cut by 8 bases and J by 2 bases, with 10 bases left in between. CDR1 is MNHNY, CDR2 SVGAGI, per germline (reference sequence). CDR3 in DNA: TGTGCCAGCCTGATTAACCCTGGGGCCAACGTCCTGACTTTC. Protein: CASLINPGANVLTF.